Listed below are T cell receptor beta chains from one sample, sequenced in a study of cytomegalovirus exposure and HLA in healthy donors. The repertoire was sequenced with immunoSEQ multiplex PCR; TCRdb's copy has only in-frame clones and lacks some. The record lists 130,000 or so clones, of which the ten most abundant hold roughly 2%. The sample was PBMCs. These receptors came from a woman aged 55-70 years in good health and CMV-seronegative. Each CDR3 is given with its conserved first and last residue. A D gene is named only where the DNA matches it firmly.

>TRBJ1-6|NA|TRBV5-1
TGCGCCAGCAGCAGACAGGCGGCGGTTAATTCACCCCTCCACTTT
CASSRQAAVNSPLHF
>TRBJ2-1|TRBD1|TRBV27
TGTGCCAGCAGTTTATCGAGGAGCACGACAGGGTACAATGAGCAGTTCTTC
CASSLSRSTTGYNEQFF
>TRBJ2-5|NA|TRBV21-1
TGTGCCAGCAGCAACTCGGGACAGGAGACCCAGTACTTC
CASSNSGQETQYF
>TRBJ2-1|NA|TRBV2
TGTGCCAGCACGAGACAGAACAATGAGCAGTTCTTC
CASTRQNNEQFF
>TRBJ1-4|NA|TRBV5-1
TGCGCCAGCAGCTTGGCGGGTGTCAGTGAAAAACTGTTTTTT
CASSLAGVSEKLFF
>TRBJ1-3|TRBD1|TRBV15
TGTGCCACCAGCATCTCTACAGGGGAAGGAAACACCATATATTTT
CATSISTGEGNTIYF
>TRBJ2-7|NA|TRBV7-2
TGTGCCAGCAGCTCGTACAGGTACTCCTACGAGCAGTACTTC
CASSSYRYSYEQYF
>TRBJ1-1|NA|TRBV18
TGTGCCAGCTCACCGACGCAGACAGGCAACACTGAAGCTTTCTTT
CASSPTQTGNTEAFF
>TRBJ1-2|NA|TRBV2
TGTGCCAGCAGTGAATGGGGGTCGGGACTTAACTATGGCTACACCTTC
CASSEWGSGLNYGYTF
>TRBJ1-1|TRBD1|TRBV27
TGTGCCAGCAGCCCTCCCAGGGACAGGGGGCGAAGTAGCACTGAAGCTTTCTTT
CASSPPRDRGRSSTEAFF
>TRBJ1-6|TRBD1|TRBV28
TGTGCCAGCAGCCCGCCCCCCACTGGGACAGGGAACAATTCACCCCTCCACTTT
CASSPPPTGTGNNSPLHF
>TRBJ1-2|NA|TRBV7-9
TGTGCCAGCAGCTTAGGAGAAGTTTTCTATGGCTACACCTTC
CASSLGEVFYGYTF
>TRBJ2-7|NA|TRBV19
TGTGCCAGTAGTTTCGGGGATTTGACGGGATACGAGCAGTACTTC
CASSFGDLTGYEQYF